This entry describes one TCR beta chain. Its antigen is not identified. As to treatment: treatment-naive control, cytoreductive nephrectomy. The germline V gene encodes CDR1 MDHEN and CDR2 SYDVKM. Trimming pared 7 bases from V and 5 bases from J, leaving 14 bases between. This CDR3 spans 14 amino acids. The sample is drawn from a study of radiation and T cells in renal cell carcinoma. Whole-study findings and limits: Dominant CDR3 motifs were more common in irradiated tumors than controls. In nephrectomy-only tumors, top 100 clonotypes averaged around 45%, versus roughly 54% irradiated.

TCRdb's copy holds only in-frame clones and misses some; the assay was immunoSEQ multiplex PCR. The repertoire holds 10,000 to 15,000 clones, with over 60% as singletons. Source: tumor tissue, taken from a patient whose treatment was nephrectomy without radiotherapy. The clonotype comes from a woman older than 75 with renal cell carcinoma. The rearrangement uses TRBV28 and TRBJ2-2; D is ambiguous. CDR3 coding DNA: TGTGCCAGCACCTCTCCCACGGGTACCGGGGAGCTGTTTTTT. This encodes CASTSPTGTGELFF.